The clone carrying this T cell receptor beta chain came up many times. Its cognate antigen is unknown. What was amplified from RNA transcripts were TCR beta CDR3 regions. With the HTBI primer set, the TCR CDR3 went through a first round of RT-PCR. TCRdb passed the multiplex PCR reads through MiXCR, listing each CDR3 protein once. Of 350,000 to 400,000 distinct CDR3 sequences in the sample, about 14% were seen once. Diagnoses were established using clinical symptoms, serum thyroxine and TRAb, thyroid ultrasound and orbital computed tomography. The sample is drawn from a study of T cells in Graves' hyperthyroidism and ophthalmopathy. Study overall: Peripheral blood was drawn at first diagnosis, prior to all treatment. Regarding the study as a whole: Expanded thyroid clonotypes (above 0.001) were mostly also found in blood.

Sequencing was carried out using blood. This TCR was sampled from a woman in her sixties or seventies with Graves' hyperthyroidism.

CDR3 in amino acids: CSVEAGGEDYGYTF. CDR3 nucleotides: TGCAGCGTTGAGGCAGGGGGCGAGGACTATGGCTACACCTTC. The chain uses TRBV29-1 and TRBJ1-2; 8 nucleotides agree with TRBD1. Trimming removed 3 bases from V and 3 bases from J; junction bases left unmatched: 6. Germline V gene sequence: CDR1 SQVTM, CDR2 ANQGSEA. This CDR3 contains 14 residues.